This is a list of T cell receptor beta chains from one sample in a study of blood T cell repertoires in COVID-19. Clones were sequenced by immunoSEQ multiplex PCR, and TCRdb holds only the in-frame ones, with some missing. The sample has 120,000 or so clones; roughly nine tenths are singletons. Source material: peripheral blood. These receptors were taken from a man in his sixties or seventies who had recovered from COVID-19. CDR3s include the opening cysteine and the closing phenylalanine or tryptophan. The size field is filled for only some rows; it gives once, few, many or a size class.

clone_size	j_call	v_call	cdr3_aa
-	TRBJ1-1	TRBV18	CASSPPGGARMNTEAFF
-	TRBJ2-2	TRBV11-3	CASSPQTGPGELFF
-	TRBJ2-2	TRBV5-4	CASRSDGRWTGELFF
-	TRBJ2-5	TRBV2	CASRPDRGETQYF
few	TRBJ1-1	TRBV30	CAWSPTLGGVNTEAFF
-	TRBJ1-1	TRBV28	CASSLRVSNTEAFF
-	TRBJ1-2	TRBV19	CASSARQVRGYYGYTF
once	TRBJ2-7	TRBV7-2	CASSYRQGGYEQYF
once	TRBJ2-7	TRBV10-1	CASSDMSGAYEQYF
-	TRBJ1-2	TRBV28	CASSLRWDRGTYTF
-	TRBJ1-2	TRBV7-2	CASSLRGVRHDYGYTF
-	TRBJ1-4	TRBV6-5	CASNTRTNEKLFF
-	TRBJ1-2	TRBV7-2	CASSLRQGYYGYTF
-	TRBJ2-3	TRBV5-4	CASSLPLAGADTQYF
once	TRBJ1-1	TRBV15	CATSRDLTGRGTEAFF
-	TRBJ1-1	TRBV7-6	CASSSNDRGGTEAFF
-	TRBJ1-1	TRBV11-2	CASSSWTGELTEAFF
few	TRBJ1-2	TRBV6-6	CASSWTRDSNYGYTF
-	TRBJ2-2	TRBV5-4	CASSPPGTHTGGELFF
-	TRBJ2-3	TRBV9	CASSVALDTQYF
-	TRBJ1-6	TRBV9	CASSVGQRSYNSPLHF
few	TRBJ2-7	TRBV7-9	CASSRDRSSYEQYF
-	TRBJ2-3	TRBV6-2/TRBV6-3	CASSYPMRLAGSTDTQYF
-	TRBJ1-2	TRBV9	CASSPDLDYGYTF
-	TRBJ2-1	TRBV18	CASSPAETYNEQFF
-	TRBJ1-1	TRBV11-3	CASSHGWSTEAFF
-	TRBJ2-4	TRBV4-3	CASSQDILAGRENIQYF
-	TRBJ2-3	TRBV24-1	CATSGQKSSTDTQYF
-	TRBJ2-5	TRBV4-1	CASSLGLAGLQETQYF
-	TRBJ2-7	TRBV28	CASSLREGEQYF
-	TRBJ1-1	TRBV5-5	CASSLAQTEAFF
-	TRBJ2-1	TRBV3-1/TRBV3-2	CASSQGYGTGANEQFF
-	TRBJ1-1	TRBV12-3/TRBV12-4	CASSTRTEAFF
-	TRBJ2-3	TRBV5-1	CASSPRDWMTDTQYF
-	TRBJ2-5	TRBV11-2	CASSPRTAGVETQYF
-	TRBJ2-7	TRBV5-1	CASSPARGGVGYEQYF
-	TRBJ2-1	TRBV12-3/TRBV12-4	CASSDRGLEQFF
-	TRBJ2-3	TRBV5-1	CASSSDRSTDTQYF
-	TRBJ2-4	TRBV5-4	CASSLAGAGEEDKNIQYF
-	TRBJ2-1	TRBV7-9	CASSLAALYNEQFF
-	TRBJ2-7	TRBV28	CASSSASGGGRYEQYF
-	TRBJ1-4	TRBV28	CASSPWTGEREKLFF
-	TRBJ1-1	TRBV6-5	CASSWGPNTEAFF
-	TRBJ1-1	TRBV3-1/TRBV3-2	CASSQVQGGEAFF